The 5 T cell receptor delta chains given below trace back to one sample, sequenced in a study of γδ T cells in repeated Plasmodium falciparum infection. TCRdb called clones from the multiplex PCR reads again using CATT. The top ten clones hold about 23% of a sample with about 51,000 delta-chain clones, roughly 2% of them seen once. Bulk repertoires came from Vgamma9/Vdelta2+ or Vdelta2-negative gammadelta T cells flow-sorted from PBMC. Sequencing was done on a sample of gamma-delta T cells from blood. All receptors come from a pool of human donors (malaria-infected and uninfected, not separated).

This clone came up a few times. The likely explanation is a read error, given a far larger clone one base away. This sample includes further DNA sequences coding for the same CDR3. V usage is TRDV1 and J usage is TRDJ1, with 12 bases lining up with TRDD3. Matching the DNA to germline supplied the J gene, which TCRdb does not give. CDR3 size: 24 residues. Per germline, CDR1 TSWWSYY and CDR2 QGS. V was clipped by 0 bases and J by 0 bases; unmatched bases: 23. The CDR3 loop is CALGELREGFWGIRLPHYTDKLIF. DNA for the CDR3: TGTGCTCTTGGGGAACTCCGCGAGGGGTTCTGGGGGATACGCCTACCCCACTACACCGATAAACTCATCTTT.

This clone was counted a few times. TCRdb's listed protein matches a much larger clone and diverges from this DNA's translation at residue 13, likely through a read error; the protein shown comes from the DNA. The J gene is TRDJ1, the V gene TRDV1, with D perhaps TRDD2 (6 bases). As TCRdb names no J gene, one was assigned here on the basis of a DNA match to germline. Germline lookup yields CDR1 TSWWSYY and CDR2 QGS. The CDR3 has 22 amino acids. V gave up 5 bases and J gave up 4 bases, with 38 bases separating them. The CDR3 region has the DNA TGTGCTCTTGGGCCCGCCCTCTTCCTCGGACTACTGAGGACGCCGGGGGGCGATAAACTCATCTTT. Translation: CALGPALFLGLLRTPGGDKLIF.

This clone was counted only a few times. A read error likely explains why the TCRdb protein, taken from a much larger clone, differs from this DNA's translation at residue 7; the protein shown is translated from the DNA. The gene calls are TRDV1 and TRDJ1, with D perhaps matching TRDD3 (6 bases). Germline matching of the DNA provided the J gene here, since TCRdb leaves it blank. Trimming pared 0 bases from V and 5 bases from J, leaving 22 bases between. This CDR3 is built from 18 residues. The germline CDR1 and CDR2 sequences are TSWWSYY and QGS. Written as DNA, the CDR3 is TGTGCTCTTGGGGAACTTACCCCTATTCTACTGGGTTGGGATAAACTCATCTTT. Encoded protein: CALGELTPILLGWDKLIF.

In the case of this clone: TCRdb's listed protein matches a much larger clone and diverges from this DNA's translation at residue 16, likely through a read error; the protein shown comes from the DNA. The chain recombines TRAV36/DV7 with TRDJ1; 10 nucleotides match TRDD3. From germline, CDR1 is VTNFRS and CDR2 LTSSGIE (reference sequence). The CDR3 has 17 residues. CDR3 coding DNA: TGTGCTGTGGAGGCCCGGGGGGATACGACGGCGGACGATAAACTCACCTTT. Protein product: CAVEARGDTTADDKLTF. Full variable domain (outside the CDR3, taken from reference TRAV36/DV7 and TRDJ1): EDKVVQSPLSLVVHEGDTVTLNCSYEVTNFRSLLWYKQEKKAPTFLFMLTSSGIEKKSGRLSSILDKKELSSILNITATQTGDSAIYLCAVEARGDTTADDKLTFGKGTRVTVEP.

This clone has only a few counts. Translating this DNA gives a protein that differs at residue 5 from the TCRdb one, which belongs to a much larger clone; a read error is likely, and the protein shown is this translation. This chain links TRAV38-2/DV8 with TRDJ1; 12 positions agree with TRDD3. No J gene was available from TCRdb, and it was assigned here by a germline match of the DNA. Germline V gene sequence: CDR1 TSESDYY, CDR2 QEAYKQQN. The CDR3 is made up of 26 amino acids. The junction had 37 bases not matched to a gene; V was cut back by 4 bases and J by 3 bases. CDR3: CAYRGAWAHPLKDRYWGIPISDKLIF. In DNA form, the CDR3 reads TGTGCTTATAGGGGCGCGTGGGCCCATCCTCTCAAAGACCGGTACTGGGGGATACCAATCTCCGATAAACTCATCTTT.